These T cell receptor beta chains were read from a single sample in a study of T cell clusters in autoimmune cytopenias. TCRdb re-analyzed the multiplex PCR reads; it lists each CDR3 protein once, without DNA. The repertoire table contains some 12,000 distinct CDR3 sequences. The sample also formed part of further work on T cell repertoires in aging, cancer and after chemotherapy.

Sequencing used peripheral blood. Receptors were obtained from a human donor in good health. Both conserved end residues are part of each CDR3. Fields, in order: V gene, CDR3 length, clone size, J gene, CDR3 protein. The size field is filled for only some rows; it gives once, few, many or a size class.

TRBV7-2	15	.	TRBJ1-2	CASHLEGQGNYGYTF
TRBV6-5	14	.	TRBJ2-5	CASSEDRMYETQYF
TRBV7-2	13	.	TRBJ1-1	CASSLVEGGSAFF
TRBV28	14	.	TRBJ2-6	CASSFLSGANVLTF
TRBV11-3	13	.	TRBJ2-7	CASRGQGSNEQYF
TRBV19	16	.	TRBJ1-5	CASKPEQGVKRQPQHF
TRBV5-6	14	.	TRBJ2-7	CASSGGMGDGEQYF
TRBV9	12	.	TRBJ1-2	CASSVDGYGYTF
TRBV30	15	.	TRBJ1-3	CAWSTGGTWGNTIYF
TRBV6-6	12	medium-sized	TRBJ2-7	CASRPGAYEQYF
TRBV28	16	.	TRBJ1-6	CASSSIGPAGDSPLHF
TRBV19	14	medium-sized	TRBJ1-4	CASSILTGNEKLFF
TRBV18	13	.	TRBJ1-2	CASSPTGTHGYTF
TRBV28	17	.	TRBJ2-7	CASSTDLGGHSSYEQYF